This T cell receptor beta chain originates from a study of vaccination and CD4 T cells after COVID-19. About the study: Two of the convalescents were Hispanic, and the group consisted of six males and four females. Median time from COVID diagnosis to post-COVID sampling was over 85 days (35 to 161). Ranging from 14 to 241, the interval between dose two and post-vaccine sampling had a median of about 76 days. Overlapping peptides covering the spike proteins of SARS-CoV-2, HCoV-NL63, HCoV-OC43 and HCoV-229E were added to stimulate cells.

Indicated treatment: approximately nine-day PBMC culture with coronavirus spike peptide pools or control peptides (ViraFEST assay). As for this clonotype: Its antigen remains unknown. One end of the junction fails to match germline, which may point to a read error.

In germline, CDR1 is SGHVS, CDR2 FQNEAQ. The length of the CDR3 is 13 residues. Once obtained from cultured CD4+ T cells, the DNA was sequenced using the Oncomine TCR Beta short-read assay. Each CDR3 protein gets one entry after TCRdb re-called the PCR reads with MiXCR. The profile shows 14,000 or so distinct CDR3 sequences, around 49% of them singletons. Sample: CD4+ T cells from blood, cultured in vitro, taken before SARS-CoV-2 vaccination. The TCR sequence derives from a human donor who had recovered from COVID-19. The V and J genes are TRBV7-8 and TRBJ1-3; tentative D call: TRBD1 (5 bases). The CDR3 nucleotides read TGTGCCAGCAGTTTAGTCCTGGGGGGCACCATATATTTT. Residues: CASSLVLGGTIYF.